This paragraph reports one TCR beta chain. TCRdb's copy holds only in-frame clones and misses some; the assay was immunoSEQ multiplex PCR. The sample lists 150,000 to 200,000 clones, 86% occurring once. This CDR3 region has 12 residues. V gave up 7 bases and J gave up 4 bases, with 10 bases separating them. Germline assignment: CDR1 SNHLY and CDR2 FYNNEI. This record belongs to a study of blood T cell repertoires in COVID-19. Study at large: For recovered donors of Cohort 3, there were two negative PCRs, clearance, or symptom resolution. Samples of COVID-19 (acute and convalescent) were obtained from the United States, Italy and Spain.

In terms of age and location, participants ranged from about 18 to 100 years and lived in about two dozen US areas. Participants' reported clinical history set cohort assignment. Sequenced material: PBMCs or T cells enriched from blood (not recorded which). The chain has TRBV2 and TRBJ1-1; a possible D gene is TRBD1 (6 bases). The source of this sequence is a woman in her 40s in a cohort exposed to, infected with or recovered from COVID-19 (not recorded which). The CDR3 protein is CASKRGGTEAFF. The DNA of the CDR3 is TGTGCCAGCAAGAGGGGGGGCACTGAAGCTTTCTTT. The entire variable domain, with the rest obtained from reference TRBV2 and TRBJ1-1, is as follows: EPEVTQTPSHQVTQMGQEVILRCVPISNHLYFYWYRQILGQKVEFLVSFYNNEISEKSEIFDDQFSVERPDGSNFTLKIRSTKLEDSAMYFCASKRGGTEAFFGQGTRLTVV.